These 27 T cell receptor beta chains were sequenced from one sample in a study of early T cells in non-severe SARS-CoV-2 infection. MiXCR, applied by TCRdb to the 5' RACE reads, yields one record per CDR3 protein. The sample records about 99,000 distinct CDR3 sequences, roughly 17% being singletons. The sample comprised whole blood. The source is an adult who was a healthcare worker with PCR-confirmed SARS-CoV-2 infection or an uninfected control (not recorded which).

CDR3 loop: CSAREGERAYEQYF. The CDR3 DNA is TGCAGTGCTAGAGAGGGAGAAAGGGCCTACGAGCAGTACTTC. The J gene is TRBJ2-7, the V gene TRBV20-1, with D possibly TRBD2 on 5 matching bases. CDR1 DFQATT and CDR2 SNEGSKA come from the germline V gene (reference sequence). Trimming left V 0 bases short and J 2 bases short, with 11 bases between. The CDR3 is made up of 14 amino acids.

This clonotype turned up a few times. V usage is TRBV7-9 and J usage is TRBJ2-1; D ambiguous. The CDR3 is 13 amino acids. The germline V gene has CDR1 SEHNR and CDR2 FQNEAQ (reference sequence). Trimming took off 4 bases at V and 6 bases at J, with 10 bases between the two ends. CDR3 in DNA: TGTGCCAGCAGCTCGGGTCCCGGCAATGAGCAGTTCTTC. As protein: CASSSGPGNEQFF.

This clonotype was found a few times. The V gene is TRBV23-1, the J gene TRBJ2-5; D tentatively reads TRBD1 or TRBD2 (6 bases each). TRBV23-1 is an ORF, and what it does is uncertain. The CDR3 has 17 amino acids. The germline V and J ends were trimmed by 3 bases and 4 bases, with 21 bases remaining between them. The CDR3 spells CASSQPGEGGPRETQYF. The CDR3 DNA reads TGCGCCAGCAGTCAGCCGGGAGAAGGGGGGCCAAGAGAGACCCAGTACTTC.

This clonotype was counted only a few times. The chain combines TRBV29-1 with TRBJ2-1; D unclear. Trimming pared 4 bases from V and 0 bases from J, leaving 10 bases between. The V gene's germline CDR1 is SQVTM and CDR2 ANQGSEA. The CDR3 extends over 14 amino acids. DNA of the CDR3: TGCAGCGTTGCGGTGAGGAGCTCCTACAATGAGCAGTTCTTC. Its protein product is CSVAVRSSYNEQFF.

The chain couples TRBV29-1 to TRBJ2-5; possible D gene TRBD2, 5 bases. V lost 3 bases and J lost 2, with 16 bases in between. Germline lookup yields CDR1 SQVTM and CDR2 ANQGSEA. The CDR3 extends over 15 amino acids. The CDR3 nucleotides read TGCAGCGTTGATCTTCGGGCTAGCCCACAAGAGACCCAGTACTTC. Encoded protein: CSVDLRASPQETQYF.

The gene calls are TRBV25-1 and TRBJ2-7; 8 bases agree with TRBD1. The CDR3 loop spans 14 amino acids. J gave up 5 bases and V 4 bases, and 7 bases lay outside the gene matches. CDR1 and CDR2 from the germline V gene are MGHDK and SYGVNS. The CDR3 loop reads CASSAPGQVHEQYF. CDR3 nucleotide sequence: TGTGCCAGCAGTGCCCCGGGACAGGTCCACGAGCAGTACTTC.

A few counts support this clonotype. V and J are TRBV28 and TRBJ2-3; 9 nucleotides align to TRBD2. After removal of 10 bases from V and 2 bases from J, the junction contained 10 bases not matched to a gene. The CDR3 contains 15 residues. Germline V gives CDR1 MDHEN, CDR2 SYDVKM. CDR3 nucleotides: TGTGCCACCGCTGCGGGGGGGTTCTCCACAGATACGCAGTATTTT. Encoded protein: CATAAGGFSTDTQYF. Full variable domain (missing parts from reference TRBV28 and TRBJ2-3): DVKVTQSSRYLVKRTGEKVFLECVQDMDHENMFWYRQDPGLGLRLIYFSYDVKMKEKGDIPEGYSVSREKKERFSLILESASTNQTSMYLCATAAGGFSTDTQYFGPGTRLTVL.

This clonotype was counted only a few times. The V gene is TRBV29-1, the J gene TRBJ1-2; D remains unclear. The CDR3 has 11 amino acids. The V and J ends lost 2 bases and 14 bases respectively, with 15 bases between them. CDR1 and CDR2 from the germline V gene are SQVTM and ANQGSEA. DNA for the CDR3: TGCAGCGTTGAAATCCGGGCTGGGCGGACCTTC. Its translation is CSVEIRAGRTF.

J is TRBJ1-5 and V is TRBV27; D gene ambiguous. The V gene's germline CDR1 is MNHEY and CDR2 SMNVEV (reference sequence). Trimming pared 3 bases from V and 2 bases from J, leaving 8 bases between. The length of the CDR3 is 14 residues. CDR3: CASSFLRGNQPQHF. DNA for the CDR3: TGTGCCAGCAGTTTTTTGCGGGGCAATCAGCCCCAGCATTTT.

The V and J genes are TRBV7-8 and TRBJ2-6; 8 nucleotides match TRBD1. The CDR3 consists of 19 residues. Germline V CDR1 and CDR2: SGHVS, FQNEAQ. Trimming cost V 5 bases and J 0 bases; bases outside gene matches: 12. CDR3 amino acids: CASSADRGLFFSGANVLTF. CDR3 sequence (DNA): TGTGCCAGCAGCGCCGACAGGGGTTTATTTTTCTCTGGGGCCAACGTCCTGACTTTC.

V usage is TRBV5-1 and J usage is TRBJ2-1; D is possibly TRBD2 (5 bases). This CDR3 contains 16 residues. Germline CDR1 reads SGHRS; CDR2 reads YFSETQ. V lost 0 bases to trimming and J lost 0 bases, with 10 bases between them. The CDR3, as DNA: TGCGCCAGCAGCTTGGGCGGGTCAACCTCCTACAATGAGCAGTTCTTC. As protein: CASSLGGSTSYNEQFF.

The chain employs TRBV7-2 and TRBJ2-4; D uncertain. Germline lookup yields CDR1 SGHTA and CDR2 FQGNSA. The CDR3 length is 16 residues. Trimming shortened V by 5 bases and J by 0 bases, and 14 bases separated the two germline ends. The CDR3 DNA follows: TGTGCCAGCAGCGAAGGATCCAACCTAGCCAAAAACATTCAGTACTTC. Protein product: CASSEGSNLAKNIQYF.

This clonotype occurred many times. The V gene is TRBV12-3 or TRBV12-4, the J gene TRBJ1-4; possible D gene TRBD1, 5 bases. Trimming pared 6 bases from V and 8 bases from J, leaving 22 bases between. The CDR3 runs to 16 residues. CDR3 in DNA: TGTGCCAGCAGGCCCGAAGGGCGGGGGGTTGGAGAAAAACTGTTTTTT. As protein: CASRPEGRGVGEKLFF.

This clonotype has a single count. A read error is likely, as this CDR3 ends without the conserved phenylalanine or tryptophan. The chain links TRBV7-9 to TRBJ2-7; unclear D gene. The CDR3 is made up of 13 amino acids. CDR1 and CDR2 from the germline V gene are SEHNR and FQNEAQ (reference sequence). Trimming cost V 4 bases and J 3 bases, with 10 bases left between them. DNA for the CDR3: TGTGCCAGCAGCTCTCGGGCCGGCTACGAGCAGTACATC. This gives the protein CASSSRAGYEQYI.

This clonotype has just a few counts. V is TRBV5-1 and J is TRBJ1-3; TRBD1 aligns across 7 bases. The germline gives CDR1 SGHRS, CDR2 YFSETQ. This CDR3 comprises 15 residues. Trimming took 4 bases from V and 2 from J; bases not matched to a gene: 6. The CDR3 reads CASSGGQTTGNTIYF. Written as DNA, the CDR3 is TGCGCCAGCAGCGGGGGACAGACAACTGGAAACACCATATATTTT.

The rearrangement joins TRBV19 to TRBJ2-5; 8 nucleotides line up with TRBD2. V shed 0 bases, J shed 7 bases, and the junction held 4 bases outside the gene matches. In germline, CDR1 is LNHDA, CDR2 SQIVND (reference sequence). CDR3 length: 14 residues. CDR3 in DNA: TGTGCCAGTAGTATAGATACCGGGAGGGGGACCCAGTACTTC. Protein: CASSIDTGRGTQYF.

This clonotype was seen ten or more times. This chain joins TRBV29-1 and TRBJ1-1; D might be TRBD1 (6 bases). The germline V and J ends were trimmed by 6 bases and 5 bases, with 16 bases remaining between them. Germline V lookup: CDR1 SQVTM, CDR2 ANQGSEA. There are 13 residues in the CDR3. The CDR3 is CSVHFGGRTEAFF. The DNA of the CDR3 is TGCAGCGTGCATTTCGGGGGGCGGACTGAAGCTTTCTTT.

This clonotype was counted only a few times. V and J are TRBV29-1 and TRBJ2-5; D is undetermined. Germline assignment: CDR1 SQVTM and CDR2 ANQGSEA. The CDR3 runs to 12 residues. Trimming removed 7 bases from V and 2 bases from J, with 11 bases in between. Here the CDR3 reads CSATDGQETQYF. CDR3 bases: TGCAGCGCTACCGACGGACAAGAGACCCAGTACTTC. The variable domain in full, with the rest retrieved from reference TRBV29-1 and TRBJ2-5, is SAVISQKPSRDICQRGTSLTIQCQVDSQVTMMFWYRQQPGQSLTLIATANQGSEATYESGFVIDKFPISRPNLTFSTLTVSNMSPEDSSIYLCSATDGQETQYFGPGTRLLVL.

The chain couples TRBV7-9 to TRBJ2-3; the D is unclear. This CDR3 has 15 amino acids. Trimming shortened V by 0 bases and J by 0 bases, and 7 bases separated the two germline ends. The germline CDR1 and CDR2 sequences are SEHNR and FQNEAQ (reference sequence). The CDR3 here is CASSLAGLSTDTQYF. CDR3 nucleotides: TGTGCCAGCAGCTTAGCCGGGCTTAGCACAGATACGCAGTATTTT.

The sample holds one count of this clonotype. Here the CDR3 DNA reads TGTGCCAGCAGCCCTGATGTGCACTCCGGGGAGCTGTTTTTT. Its translation: CASSPDVHSGELFF. The chain recombines TRBV7-2 with TRBJ2-2; D gene unclear. Looked up from germline, CDR1 is SGHTA and CDR2 is FQGNSA. The germline V and J ends were trimmed by 5 bases and 6 bases, with 13 bases remaining between them. The CDR3 totals 14 residues.

The chain has TRBV30 and TRBJ2-4, with D maybe TRBD2 (5 bases). Germline CDR1 and CDR2: GTSNPN and SVGIG (reference sequence). Deletions cut 4 bases from V and 0 bases from J, with 10 bases between. CDR3 length: 14 amino acids. This CDR3 reads CAWNRGLAKNIQYF. CDR3 bases: TGTGCCTGGAATAGAGGACTAGCCAAAAACATTCAGTACTTC.

In its sample, this clonotype was seen a few times. This chain joins TRBV5-4 and TRBJ2-6; TRBD1 or TRBD2 may be the D gene (5 bases each). Germline CDR1 and CDR2: SGHNT and YYREEE (reference sequence). Trimming removed 4 bases from V and 4 bases from J, with 12 bases in between. The CDR3 length is 15 residues. CDR3 coding DNA: TGTGCCAGCAGCACACCGGGGCCCGGGGCCAACGTCCTGACTTTC. The encoded protein is CASSTPGPGANVLTF.

The genes are TRBV4-3 and TRBJ2-3; 9 nucleotides align to TRBD2. The ends lost 1 base at V and 0 bases at J; junction bases unmatched: 8. The CDR3 length is 18 residues. Per germline, CDR1 LGHNA and CDR2 YSLEER. The CDR3 sequence: CASSQVPISGSSTDTQYF. The DNA of the CDR3 is TGCGCCAGCAGCCAAGTCCCAATTAGCGGGAGTAGCACAGATACGCAGTATTTT.

The rearrangement joins TRBV12-3 or TRBV12-4 to TRBJ1-2; 7 nucleotides align to TRBD1. This CDR3 has 14 residues. Trimming at V came to 6 bases and at J to 3 bases, leaving 7 bases not matched to a gene. The chain's CDR3 is CASRATGTDYGYTF. CDR3 sequence (DNA): TGTGCCAGCAGGGCTACAGGGACAGACTATGGCTACACCTTC.

The rearrangement joins TRBV3-1 to TRBJ2-4; D unresolved. The germline V and J ends were trimmed by 0 bases and 11 bases, with 5 bases remaining between them. The CDR3 has 11 residues. Looked up from germline, CDR1 is LGHDT and CDR2 is YNNKEL (reference sequence). The CDR3 DNA reads as TGTGCCAGCAGCCAAGATACGTTTCAGTACTTC. Translation gives CASSQDTFQYF.

A few counts support this clonotype. The genes are TRBV4-3 and TRBJ2-3; D gene unclear. CDR3 length: 13 residues. Germline V gene sequence: CDR1 LGHNA, CDR2 YSLEER. V was cut by 0 bases and J by 10 bases, with 11 bases left in between. CDR3 in amino acids: CASSQDNSLAQYF. CDR3 bases: TGCGCCAGCAGCCAAGATAACTCCTTGGCGCAGTATTTT.

J is TRBJ1-1 and V is TRBV6-1; D not certain. Trimming took off 2 bases at V and 0 bases at J, with 7 bases between the two ends. This CDR3 has 14 amino acids. CDR1 MNHNS and CDR2 SASEGT come from the germline V gene. Here the CDR3 reads CASSEYPVNTEAFF. In nucleotides, the CDR3 is TGTGCCAGCAGTGAATATCCGGTGAACACTGAAGCTTTCTTT.